The 30 T cell receptor beta chains reported below all come from one sample, sequenced in a study of blood T cell repertoires in COVID-19. Libraries were prepared by immunoSEQ multiplex PCR; TCRdb keeps only in-frame clonotypes and omits some of them. Of around 6,700 clones in the sample, nearly 90% were seen once. Material for sequencing was peripheral blood. These receptor sequences come from a human donor in a cohort sampled during active COVID-19.

The chain uses TRBV4-1 and TRBJ1-5; possibly TRBD1 for D (6 bases). The germline V gene has CDR1 MGHRA and CDR2 YSYEKL. The CDR3 spans 15 residues. V was pared by 3 bases and J by 3 bases, with 12 bases between. The DNA of the CDR3 is TGCGCCAGCAGCCATGCCGGGACAATCAATCAGCCCCAGCATTTT. It yields the protein CASSHAGTINQPQHF.

CDR3 nucleotide sequence: TGTGCCAGTAGTATAGCGGGGGGGTCCGAATACTATGGCTACACCTTC. Encoded protein: CASSIAGGSEYYGYTF. The J gene is TRBJ1-2, the V gene TRBV19, with D possibly being TRBD1 (5 bases). From germline, CDR1 is LNHDA and CDR2 SQIVND (reference sequence). Deletions cut 1 base from V and 3 bases from J, with 15 bases between. The CDR3 extends over 16 amino acids.

This clone was seen a single time. This chain links TRBV5-4 with TRBJ1-6, with 8 bases aligning to TRBD1. The CDR3 covers 13 residues. V was pared by 4 bases and J by 14 bases, with 8 bases of the junction left unmatched. Germline-derived CDR1 and CDR2 are SGHNT and YYREEE (reference sequence). CDR3 DNA: TGTGCCAGCAGCCCGGACAGGGATAAAACCCTCCACTTT. Translated: CASSPDRDKTLHF.

The V and J genes are TRBV12-3 or TRBV12-4 and TRBJ2-5; 9 bases map to TRBD1. The CDR3 is made up of 13 amino acids. V was clipped by 6 bases and J by 5 bases; unmatched bases: 4. The CDR3 region is CASRPGQGETQYF. In DNA, the CDR3 is TGTGCCAGCAGACCCGGACAGGGGGAGACCCAGTACTTC.

The J gene is TRBJ1-3, the V gene TRBV5-6; D is unresolved. V lost 1 base to trimming and J lost 2 bases, with 7 bases between them. The V gene's germline CDR1 is SGHDT and CDR2 YYEEEE. The CDR3 extends over 14 amino acids. The CDR3 nucleotides read TGTGCCAGCAGCTTGTTTACAGCTGGAAACACCATATATTTT. This codes for CASSLFTAGNTIYF.

The CDR3 nucleotides are TGTGCCAGCAGCTACGGACAGGGCCAAGAGACCCAGTACTTC. Protein: CASSYGQGQETQYF. The chain carries TRBV4-2 and TRBJ2-5; 8 nucleotides align to TRBD1. Germline trimming cut 5 bases from V and 1 base from J; bases unmatched to any gene: 3. The germline V gene encodes CDR1 LGHNA and CDR2 YNFKEQ. The CDR3 has 14 amino acids.

The V call is TRBV28, the J call TRBJ2-5, with TRBD2 matching 10 bases. The CDR3 is 16 amino acids. CDR1 is MDHEN, CDR2 SYDVKM, per germline. V gave up 5 bases and J gave up 5 bases; unmatched junction bases: 11. The CDR3 spells CASSPYLASGSETQYF. The CDR3 coding sequence is TGTGCCAGCAGTCCCTACTTGGCTAGCGGGAGTGAGACCCAGTACTTC. The complete variable domain, with remaining parts taken from reference TRBV28 and TRBJ2-5, reads DVKVTQSSRYLVKRTGEKVFLECVQDMDHENMFWYRQDPGLGLRLIYFSYDVKMKEKGDIPEGYSVSREKKERFSLILESASTNQTSMYLCASSPYLASGSETQYFGPGTRLLVL.

The chain carries TRBV13 and TRBJ2-2; 8 positions agree with TRBD2. CDR3 length equals 17 residues. The ends lost 6 bases at V and 1 base at J; junction bases unmatched: 10. Germline CDR1 is PRHDT and CDR2 is FYEKMQ (reference sequence). CDR3 residues: CASRGRGGNLNTGELFF. The CDR3 DNA is TGTGCCAGCAGAGGACGGGGGGGCAATCTGAACACCGGGGAGCTGTTTTTT.

V is TRBV5-1 and J is TRBJ2-3; 12 bases line up with TRBD2. V shed 7 bases and J 10 bases; nucleotides not matched to a gene: 16. In germline, CDR1 is SGHRS, CDR2 YFSETQ. The CDR3 covers 16 residues. CDR3 nucleotide sequence: TGCGCCAGCGGGGAACTAGCGGGGGGACCTGCCGGGGCGCAGTATTTT. Protein product: CASGELAGGPAGAQYF.

The V and J genes are TRBV19 and TRBJ1-1, with D possibly being TRBD1 (6 bases). V lost 5 bases to trimming and J lost 0 bases, with 10 bases between them. This CDR3 has 14 amino acids. Germline loops: CDR1 LNHDA, CDR2 SQIVND (reference sequence). The CDR3 here is CASSSRDMNTEAFF. The DNA of the CDR3 is TGTGCCAGTAGTTCCAGGGACATGAACACTGAAGCTTTCTTT.

The V call is TRBV7-2, the J call TRBJ2-4; 11 nucleotides line up with TRBD2. V shed 2 bases and J 9 bases; nucleotides not matched to a gene: 3. CDR3 length: 14 amino acids. Germline lookup yields CDR1 SGHTA and CDR2 FQGNSA. In DNA, the CDR3 is TGTGCCAGCAGCTTAACTAGCGGGAGAGTCATTCAGTACTTC. Its translation: CASSLTSGRVIQYF.

This clone appeared once. The chain links TRBV3-1 (or the pseudogene TRBV3-2) to TRBJ2-1; tentatively, D is TRBD2 (5 bases). V gave up 1 base and J gave up 5 bases, with 18 bases separating them. This CDR3 is 17 amino acids long. Germline V gene sequence: CDR1 LGHDT, CDR2 YNNKEL (reference sequence). The CDR3 region is CASSQVYKDSANNEQFF. In DNA, the CDR3 is TGTGCCAGCAGCCAAGTGTACAAGGATAGCGCCAACAATGAGCAGTTCTTC.

The gene calls are TRBV4-1 and TRBJ2-2; 10 nucleotides agree with TRBD2. Germline V gives CDR1 MGHRA, CDR2 YSYEKL. The V and J ends lost 6 bases and 4 bases, in that order; junction bases with no gene match: 11. The CDR3 consists of 17 residues. The CDR3 loop reads CASSYSSGRAGTGELFF. As DNA, the CDR3 is TGCGCCAGCAGTTACTCAAGCGGGAGGGCCGGCACCGGGGAGCTGTTTTTT.

This clone was observed a single time. The DNA for the CDR3 is TGTGCCAGCATGGGGGCAGGGGAGTCCCATCAGCCCCAGCATTTT. Amino acids: CASMGAGESHQPQHF. The J gene is TRBJ1-5, the V gene TRBV19; a possible D gene is TRBD1 (6 bases). This CDR3 has 15 residues. Between the trimmed V and J ends, which lost 9 bases and 5 bases, there was a span of 20 bases. The germline V gene has CDR1 LNHDA and CDR2 SQIVND (reference sequence).

The chain joins TRBV14 to TRBJ2-1, with 8 bases that match TRBD2. The CDR3 loop spans 14 amino acids. From germline, CDR1 is SGHDN and CDR2 FVKESK. J was trimmed by 8 bases and V by 6 bases; bases with no gene match: 9. The CDR3 here is CASSPGTRTHEQFF. CDR3 in DNA: TGTGCCAGCAGTCCCGGGACTAGGACCCATGAGCAGTTCTTC. Looking up the rest from reference TRBV14 and TRBJ2-1 gives the full variable domain: EAGVTQFPSHSVIEKGQTVTLRCDPISGHDNLYWYRRVMGKEIKFLLHFVKESKQDESGMPNNRFLAERTGGTYSTLKVQPAELEDSGVYFCASSPGTRTHEQFFGPGTRLTVL.

The CDR3 loop reads CASSTSGTRGEETQYF. The CDR3, as DNA: TGTGCCAGCAGCACCTCCGGGACTCGAGGGGAAGAGACCCAGTACTTC. The chain recombines TRBV5-5 with TRBJ2-5; weak D call: TRBD2 (6 bases). The CDR3 runs 16 residues. In germline, CDR1 is SGHKS, CDR2 YYEKEE (reference sequence). Trimming left V 4 bases short and J 3 bases short, with 19 bases between.

The chain combines TRBV19 with TRBJ2-2, with TRBD1 matching over 9 bases. Per the germline V gene, CDR1 is LNHDA and CDR2 is SQIVND (reference sequence). The trim removed 6 bases at V and 0 bases at J, leaving 2 bases unmatched. This CDR3 comprises 15 residues. Written as DNA, the CDR3 is TGTGCCAGTAGCCGGACAGGGGCGAACACCGGGGAGCTGTTTTTT. Residues: CASSRTGANTGELFF.

V gene TRBV6-2 or TRBV6-3 combines with J gene TRBJ2-1; 8 nucleotides line up with TRBD2. The CDR3 loop spans 18 amino acids. CDR1 MNHEY and CDR2 SVGEGT come from the germline V gene. The V gene end was trimmed by 2 bases and the J gene end by 2 bases; junction bases not matched to a gene: 11. CDR3 nucleotides: TGTGCCAGCAGTTACGGACTCCGACTAGCGCCAGCCTACAATGAGCAGTTCTTC. It codes for CASSYGLRLAPAYNEQFF.

V usage is TRBV6-6 and J usage is TRBJ2-7; 8 nucleotides line up with TRBD2. The germline gives CDR1 MNHNY, CDR2 SVGAGI (reference sequence). The CDR3 is made up of 13 amino acids. J lost 7 bases, V lost 4 bases, and 6 bases had no gene match. The chain's CDR3 is CASSSGTRGEQYF. CDR3 bases: TGTGCCAGCAGTTCGGGGACTAGAGGTGAGCAGTACTTC.

This rearrangement joins TRBV12-5 to TRBJ2-2; 8 bases line up with TRBD2. The CDR3 length is 15 residues. Unmatched junction bases numbered 3, after V lost 0 bases and J lost 6 bases. Germline CDR1 reads LGHNT; CDR2 reads FRNRAP. Written as DNA, the CDR3 is TGTGCTAGTGGTTTGGTACCGGGAGGGGCCGGGGAGCTGTTTTTT. Translated, it gives CASGLVPGGAGELFF.

The chain carries TRBV29-1 and TRBJ2-5, with TRBD2 matching over 7 bases. In germline, CDR1 is SQVTM, CDR2 ANQGSEA. Unmatched junction bases numbered 15, after V lost 6 bases and J lost 5 bases. The CDR3 loop spans 15 amino acids. In nucleotides, the CDR3 is TGCAGCGTGACCGTCCAGCGGGGTTATGGCGAGACCCAGTACTTC. It translates to CSVTVQRGYGETQYF.

As DNA, the CDR3 is TGCGCCAGCAGCCAAGATGAGGGGACTAGCGTCGTGGCGCAGTATTTT. It translates to CASSQDEGTSVVAQYF. The rearrangement joins TRBV4-1 to TRBJ2-3; 10 positions match TRBD2. The CDR3 extends over 16 amino acids. Germline V gene lookup returns CDR1 MGHRA and CDR2 YSYEKL. The V and J ends lost 0 bases and 10 bases, in that order; junction bases with no gene match: 10.

The genes are TRBV4-2 and TRBJ2-5; D is possibly TRBD1 (5 bases). Trimming stripped 0 bases from V and 6 bases from J, with 11 bases between. The CDR3 covers 14 residues. Germline loops: CDR1 LGHNA, CDR2 YNFKEQ. This CDR3 is CASSQETQGKTQYF. CDR3 nucleotide sequence: TGTGCCAGCAGCCAAGAAACGCAGGGAAAGACCCAGTACTTC.

This chain connects TRBV9 to TRBJ2-3, with a weak D call TRBD2 (5 bases). Germline V gene sequence: CDR1 SGDLS, CDR2 YYNGEE. The CDR3 is 15 residues long. The V gene lost 0 bases and the J gene lost 2 bases, with 10 bases spanning the gap. The CDR3 nucleotides read TGTGCCAGCAGCGTAGATGGCGGGCTCACAGATACGCAGTATTTT. Its translation is CASSVDGGLTDTQYF.

This chain connects TRBV5-1 to TRBJ2-5, with D possibly being TRBD1 (5 bases). The CDR3 has 15 amino acids. Germline values: CDR1 SGHRS, CDR2 YFSETQ. V was cut by 1 base and J by 0 bases, with 10 bases left in between. The CDR3 sequence: CASSLRQPYQETQYF. CDR3 DNA: TGCGCCAGCAGCTTGCGACAGCCGTACCAAGAGACCCAGTACTTC.

This chain links TRBV18 with TRBJ2-1, with TRBD2 matching over 7 bases. Trimming at V came to 6 bases and at J to 7 bases, leaving 6 bases not matched to a gene. The CDR3 loop spans 13 amino acids. Germline CDR1 and CDR2: KGHSH and LQKENI. CDR3 in DNA: TGTGCCAGCTCCCCCCCCGGGAGGAATGAGCAGTTCTTC. Protein product: CASSPPGRNEQFF.

The chain has TRBV11-2 and TRBJ2-7, with TRBD2 matching over 11 bases. The germline V gene encodes CDR1 SGHAT and CDR2 FQNNGV. The junction had 11 bases not matched to a gene; V was cut back by 2 bases and J by 2 bases. The CDR3 is made up of 18 amino acids. CDR3 in DNA: TGTGCCAGCAGCTTATCTAGCGGGGGGCCGGGGTGGGCCTACGAGCAGTACTTC. It codes for CASSLSSGGPGWAYEQYF.

This chain uses TRBV7-2 with TRBJ2-3; maybe TRBD1 (6 bases). The length of the CDR3 is 16 residues. Germline V gives CDR1 SGHTA, CDR2 FQGNSA. V was cut by 7 bases and J by 0 bases, with 17 bases left in between. CDR3 amino acids: CASTTWGHYSTDTQYF. In DNA form, the CDR3 reads TGTGCCAGCACTACATGGGGGCACTATAGCACAGATACGCAGTATTTT.

DNA for the CDR3: TGTGCCAGCAGCTCGGACAGGGTTATTAATTCACCCCTCCACTTT. Translated, it gives CASSSDRVINSPLHF. V usage is TRBV7-6 and J usage is TRBJ1-6, with 8 bases aligning to TRBD1. V lost 4 bases to trimming and J lost 6 bases; unmatched junction nucleotides: 5. The CDR3 totals 15 residues. In germline, CDR1 is SGHVS, CDR2 FNYEAQ. The full variable domain, with the rest looked up from reference TRBV7-6 and TRBJ1-6, is GAGVSQSPRYKVTKRGQDVALRCDPISGHVSLYWYRQALGQGPEFLTYFNYEAQQDKSGLPNDRFSAERPEGSISTLTIQRTEQRDSAMYRCASSSDRVINSPLHFGNGTRLTVT.

V and J are TRBV7-9 and TRBJ2-1, with a weak D call TRBD1 (5 bases). CDR1 is SEHNR, CDR2 FQNEAQ, per germline (reference sequence). V lost 0 bases and J 6 bases, leaving 9 bases between the germline ends. The CDR3 totals 14 residues. Here the CDR3 DNA reads TGTGCCAGCAGCTTAGCTTTGGGGCCCAATGAGCAGTTCTTC. Protein sequence: CASSLALGPNEQFF.